The clone carrying this T cell receptor (beta chain) showed up just a few times. This sample is part of a study of blood T cell repertoires in COVID-19. Background on the study: Donors in the United States, Italy and Spain gave samples during acute or convalescent COVID-19.

Using immunoSEQ multiplex PCR, the repertoire was profiled, and TCRdb retains in-frame clones only, with some absent. The sample holds about 240,000 clones; roughly nine tenths are singletons and the top ten take 7.2%. V was trimmed by 7 bases and J by 4 bases, leaving 13 bases between them. The germline gives CDR1 KGHSH, CDR2 LQKENI. This CDR3 has 13 residues. This receptor was taken from a man aged 55 to 69 who had recovered from COVID-19. This chain uses TRBV18 with TRBJ1-2; D remains ambiguous. Sequenced input: peripheral blood. The CDR3 loop reads CASLSTESYGYTF. Written as DNA, the CDR3 is TGTGCCAGCTTATCGACGGAGAGCTATGGCTACACCTTC. Supplemented by reference TRBV18 and TRBJ1-2, the full variable domain reads NAGVMQNPRHLVRRRGQEARLRCSPMKGHSHVYWYRQLPEEGLKFMVYLQKENIIDESGMPKERFSAEFPKEGPSILRIQQVVRGDSAAYFCASLSTESYGYTFGSGTRLTVV.